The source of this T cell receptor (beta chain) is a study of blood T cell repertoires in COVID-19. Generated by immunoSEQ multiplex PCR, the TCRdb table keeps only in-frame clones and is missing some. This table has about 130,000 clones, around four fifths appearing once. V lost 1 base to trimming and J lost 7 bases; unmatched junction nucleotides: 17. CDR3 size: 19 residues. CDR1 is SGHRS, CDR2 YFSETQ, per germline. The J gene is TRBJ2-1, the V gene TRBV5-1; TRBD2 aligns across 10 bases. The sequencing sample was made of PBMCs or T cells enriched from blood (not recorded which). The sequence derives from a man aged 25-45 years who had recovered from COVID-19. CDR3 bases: TGCGCCAGCAGCTTGTTCCAGAGCAAAGCGGGAGGGTCGTCAAATGAGCAGTTCTTC. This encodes CASSLFQSKAGGSSNEQFF.